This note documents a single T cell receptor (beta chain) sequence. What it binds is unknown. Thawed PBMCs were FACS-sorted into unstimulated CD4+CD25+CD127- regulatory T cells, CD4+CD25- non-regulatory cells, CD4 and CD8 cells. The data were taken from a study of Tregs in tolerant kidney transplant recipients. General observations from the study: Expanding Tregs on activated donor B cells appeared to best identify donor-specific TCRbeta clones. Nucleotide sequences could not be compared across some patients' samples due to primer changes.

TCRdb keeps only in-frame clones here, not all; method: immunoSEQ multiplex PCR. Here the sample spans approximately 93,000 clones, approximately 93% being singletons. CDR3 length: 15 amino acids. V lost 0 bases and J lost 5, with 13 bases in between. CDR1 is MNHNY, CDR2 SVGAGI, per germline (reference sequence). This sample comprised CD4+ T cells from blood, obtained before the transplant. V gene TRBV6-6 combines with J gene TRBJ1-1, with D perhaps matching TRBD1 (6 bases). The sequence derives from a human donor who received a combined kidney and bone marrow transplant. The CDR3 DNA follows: TGTGCCAGCAGTTACTCGGGGGGGCTGAGGACTGAAGCTTTCTTT. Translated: CASSYSGGLRTEAFF.